A selection of T cell receptor beta chains follows, all from one sample in a study of T-cell memory formation after mild COVID-19. TCRdb independently ran MiXCR on the 5' RACE reads; one entry per CDR3 protein. The sample carries about 210,000 distinct CDR3 sequences, approximately 10% recorded once. Sequenced material: PBMCs or a T cell subset sorted from them (not recorded which). The source of these receptors is a man between 18 and 35 years old who had mild COVID-19 (a few samples of this study predate the infection). Cell type and time point are not known. Each CDR3 is given with its conserved first and last residue. A D gene is named only where the DNA matches it firmly. Clone size is not always given. Where it is, it says once, few, many or a class for expanded clones.

v_call,j_call,d_call,clone_size,cdr3_aa,cdr3_nt
TRBV18,TRBJ2-3,TRBD2,few,CASSPRTSGAGDTQYF,TGTGCCAGCTCACCGCGGACTAGCGGGGCGGGAGATACGCAGTATTTT
TRBV6-5,TRBJ1-4,.,few,CASSTRAGANEKLFF,TGTGCCAGCAGTACTCGGGCGGGGGCTAATGAAAAACTGTTTTTT
TRBV18,TRBJ1-1,.,many,CASSFGVGTEAFF,TGTGCCAGCTCATTCGGGGTTGGCACTGAAGCTTTCTTT
TRBV6-2/TRBV6-3,TRBJ1-1,TRBD1,few,CASTRGQGVLMNTEAFF,TGTGCCAGCACTCGAGGCCAGGGGGTCCTCATGAACACTGAAGCTTTCTTT
TRBV5-1,TRBJ2-2,.,.,CASSLLGDSAAGELFF,TGCGCCAGCAGCCTCCTGGGGGATTCGGCGGCCGGGGAGCTGTTTTTT
TRBV7-9,TRBJ1-1,.,.,CASSLQQSNTEAFF,TGTGCCAGCAGCTTACAACAGTCGAACACTGAAGCTTTCTTT
TRBV6-6,TRBJ2-3,TRBD2,few,CASRVSGGGTDTQYF,TGTGCCAGCAGAGTTAGCGGGGGAGGCACAGATACGCAGTATTTT
TRBV5-1,TRBJ2-2,TRBD1,many,CASSSDRVRNTGELFF,TGCGCCAGCAGCTCTGACAGGGTGCGGAACACCGGGGAGCTGTTTTTT
TRBV7-2,TRBJ1-2,.,.,CASSKDVNYGYTF,TGTGCCAGCAGCAAAGACGTCAACTATGGCTACACCTTC
TRBV14,TRBJ1-5,.,few,CASSQRDTGYRDNQPQHF,TGTGCCAGCAGCCAAAGGGACACAGGGTACCGGGACAATCAGCCCCAGCATTTT
TRBV15,TRBJ2-6,.,.,CATSRVLSGANVLTF,TGTGCCACCAGCAGAGTCCTCTCTGGGGCCAACGTCCTGACTTTC
TRBV15,TRBJ1-6,.,.,CATSGDARPLHF,TGTGCCACCAGCGGAGACGCTAGGCCCCTCCACTTT
TRBV7-2,TRBJ2-2,.,many,CASSPQGTSNTGELFF,TGTGCCAGCAGCCCTCAGGGGACTTCGAACACCGGGGAGCTGTTTTTT
TRBV19,TRBJ1-2,.,.,CASSIETGNYGYTF,TGTGCCAGTAGTATCGAAACAGGCAACTATGGCTACACCTTC
TRBV7-2,TRBJ2-3,.,few,CASSLNGQAQYF,TGTGCCAGCAGCTTAAATGGTCAGGCACAGTATTTT
TRBV2,TRBJ1-4,.,.,CASSELGFNEKLFF,TGTGCCAGCAGTGAATTGGGATTTAATGAAAAACTGTTTTTT
TRBV6-5,TRBJ1-1,.,once,CASSYRPEVRDTEAFF,TGTGCCAGCAGTTACCGCCCCGAGGTGAGGGACACTGAAGCTTTCTTT
TRBV30,TRBJ2-5,.,.,CAWSNVPGETQYF,TGTGCCTGGAGTAACGTGCCGGGAGAGACCCAGTACTTC
TRBV6-5,TRBJ2-2,.,few,CASSYSGENTGELFF,TGTGCCAGCAGTTACAGTGGGGAGAACACCGGGGAGCTGTTTTTT
TRBV7-9,TRBJ2-1,TRBD2,many,CASSFGLAGGQSEQFF,TGTGCCAGCAGCTTCGGACTAGCGGGGGGGCAGAGTGAGCAGTTCTTC
TRBV6-2/TRBV6-3,TRBJ2-7,.,few,CASSSRLRTRQHF,TGTGCCAGCAGCTCCCGACTTAGGACACGCCAGCACTTC
TRBV7-2,TRBJ1-1,.,.,CASSLDQLEAFF,TGTGCCAGCAGCTTAGACCAGCTAGAAGCTTTCTTT
TRBV4-1,TRBJ2-1,.,few,CASSQTGASSYNEQFF,TGCGCCAGCAGCCAGACCGGGGCGAGCTCCTACAATGAGCAGTTCTTC
TRBV9,TRBJ1-1,TRBD1,.,CASSPDRVGAFF,TGTGCCAGCAGCCCCGACAGGGTAGGAGCTTTCTTT
TRBV7-2,TRBJ2-5,TRBD2,.,CASSHQAGTQETQYF,TGTGCCAGCAGCCATCAAGCGGGGACCCAAGAGACCCAGTACTTC
TRBV14,TRBJ1-1,.,.,CASSQEPAREAFF,TGTGCCAGCAGCCAAGAACCGGCAAGAGAGGCTTTCTTT
TRBV29-1,TRBJ1-2,.,.,CSVEDLGSYGYTF,TGCAGCGTTGAAGATCTAGGGAGCTATGGCTACACCTTC